This TCR beta chain was profiled in a study of T cells in Graves' hyperthyroidism and ophthalmopathy. RNA transcripts yielded amplified TCR beta CDR3 regions. The HTBI set primed first-round TCR CDR3 RT-PCR. Each CDR3 protein is one row after TCRdb ran MiXCR on the multiplex PCR reads. The sample shows some 300,000 distinct CDR3 sequences, 16% of them seen only once. Overall study results and limits: Within blood appeared most thyroid clonotypes that had expanded above 0.001.

Comments on this clonotype: Its cognate antigen is unknown.

Patients aged 18 to 65 had newly diagnosed hyperthyroidism lasting under 2 months. Those patients with uncontrolled infection, other autoimmune disease, pregnancy or lactation were excluded. PBMCs stemmed from approximately 10 ml fresh peripheral blood. The CDR3 is 14 amino acids. Germline V gives CDR1 DFQATT, CDR2 SNEGSKA (reference sequence). V was shortened by 1 base and J by 3 bases, with 12 bases between the two germline ends. This chain connects TRBV20-1 to TRBJ2-5; D is perhaps TRBD2 (5 bases). Source material: blood. This TCR was sampled from a man aged 25 to 40 with Graves' hyperthyroidism. CDR3 in amino acids: CSARVTGKKETQYF. The CDR3 DNA is TGCAGTGCTAGAGTGACGGGAAAGAAAGAGACCCAGTACTTC.